This T cell receptor beta chain was obtained from a study of CD8+CD57+ T cells in acquired aplastic anemia. At the level of the study: Sorted CD4+ plus CD8+ cells gave DNA averaging 3.2 ug.

Selection for sequencing was limited to patients who had shown CD8+CD57+ cell expansion by flow cytometry. Patients uniformly had severe acquired aplastic anemia. No therapy had been given to the patients at the time of blood sampling. Germline V gives CDR1 SNHLY, CDR2 FYNNEI. This CDR3 contains 10 residues. The V end was cut by 10 bases, the J end by 7 bases, with 10 bases between. Overall study results and limits: Found in both controls and patients were about 30 CD8+ CDR3 sequences.

With regard to this clonotype: Antigen specificity is unknown.

Both TCR beta VDJ combination and CDR3 sequence profiling were carried out. Genomic DNA was the template for this profiling. MiXCR was run by TCRdb on the reads, yielding one entry per CDR3 protein. The sample includes some 98,000 distinct CDR3 sequences, less than 75% of them seen just once. Sequencing was carried out using sorted CD4+, CD8+, or CD8+CD57+ T cells (not recorded which) from PBMCs. The sequence came from a human donor with aplastic anemia. The J gene is TRBJ1-1, the V gene TRBV2; no firm D call. This chain's CDR3 is CAITGLEAFF. CDR3 nucleotide sequence: TGTGCCATCACGGGTCTTGAAGCTTTCTTT.